This T cell receptor beta chain derives from a study of high-grade serous ovarian cancer treatment subgroups. For the study at large: Each sample yielded on average roughly 7,500 unique TCR beta rearrangements from approximately 15,000 reads. Study-level results: Tumors within one patient showed repertoire similarity of roughly 0.1 to 0.85. Only CDR3 was analyzed; CDR1 and CDR2 were not. Spatial context was lost because tumors were sequenced in bulk.

Sequenced by immunoSEQ multiplex PCR; TCRdb stores in-frame clones only, minus some. This sample has more than 6,500 clones, with 75% to 85% found just once. Comment on this clone: As yet, its antigen is unknown.

This CDR3 spans 13 amino acids. Trimming removed 0 bases from V and 4 bases from J, with 5 bases in between. CDR1 SGHRS and CDR2 YFSETQ come from the germline V gene. Tumor samples were taken before definitive surgery or chemotherapy. This sequence joins TRBV5-1 and TRBJ2-1; the D is unclear. The clonotype was recovered from a human donor with high-grade serous ovarian cancer. Sequenced sample: tumor tissue. The DNA of the CDR3 is TGCGCCAGCAGCTTGGTAGCATACAATGAGCAGTTCTTC. Encoded protein: CASSLVAYNEQFF.